The 10 T cell receptor beta chains below were found in one sample sequenced in a study of identical twins. TCRdb analysed the 5' RACE reads with MiXCR anew, one entry per CDR3 protein. Of hundreds of thousands of distinct CDR3 sequences listed, 7.5% are singletons. In addition, the sample was reused for a study of yellow fever vaccine responses in identical twins.

Input material: CD8+ T cells sorted from blood. The receptors were sampled from a young woman in good health.

This clonotype has at least ten counts. The chain is built from TRBV6-5 and TRBJ2-7, with a possible D match to TRBD2 (6 bases). Germline CDR1 and CDR2: MNHEY and SVGAGI. Deletions cut 2 bases from V and 7 bases from J, with 18 bases between. The CDR3 length is 15 residues. CDR3 in amino acids: CASSYLGSGEGEQYF. Written as DNA, the CDR3 is TGTGCCAGCAGTTACCTTGGTTCGGGAGAGGGGGAGCAGTACTTC.

This clonotype was seen more than once but under ten times. The gene calls are TRBV20-1 and TRBJ2-1, with 12 bases matching TRBD2. CDR1 and CDR2 from the germline V gene are DFQATT and SNEGSKA (reference sequence). The CDR3 has 15 residues. Germline trimming cut 6 bases from V and 8 bases from J; bases unmatched to any gene: 11. This CDR3 reads CSARTSGIWLDEQFF. The CDR3 DNA reads TGCAGTGCCCGGACTAGCGGGATCTGGCTCGATGAGCAGTTCTTC.

A few counts support this clonotype. The genes are TRBV6-2 or TRBV6-3 and TRBJ1-1; D remains ambiguous. Per germline, CDR1 MNHEY and CDR2 SVGEGT. The CDR3 runs to 11 residues. The V gene lost 2 bases and the J gene lost 11 bases, with 9 bases spanning the gap. The CDR3 DNA reads TGTGCCAGCAGTTACGCGGGAGGTGCTTTCTTT. This encodes CASSYAGGAFF.

This clonotype was seen many times. V gene TRBV28 combines with J gene TRBJ1-2; D might be TRBD1 (5 bases). Germline values: CDR1 MDHEN, CDR2 SYDVKM. The V end was cut by 3 bases, the J end by 4 bases, with 9 bases between. The CDR3 extends over 13 amino acids. The DNA of the CDR3 is TGTGCCAGCAGTTTTCATAGGGGCTATGGCTACACCTTC. Its translation is CASSFHRGYGYTF.

In nucleotides, the CDR3 is TGTGCCAGCAGCCCTGACGTCAGCTCCTACAATGAGCAGTTCTTC. Its protein product is CASSPDVSSYNEQFF. This rearrangement joins TRBV7-6 to TRBJ2-1; D is ambiguous. The V gene's germline CDR1 is SGHVS and CDR2 FNYEAQ. The CDR3 length is 15 residues. V lost 5 bases, J lost 0 bases, and 11 bases lay in between. Filled out from reference TRBV7-6 and TRBJ2-1, the complete variable domain reads GAGVSQSPRYKVTKRGQDVALRCDPISGHVSLYWYRQALGQGPEFLTYFNYEAQQDKSGLPNDRFSAERPEGSISTLTIQRTEQRDSAMYRCASSPDVSSYNEQFFGPGTRLTVL.

This rearrangement joins TRBV7-9 to TRBJ2-3; 7 bases line up with TRBD1. This CDR3 spans 15 amino acids. The germline CDR1 and CDR2 sequences are SEHNR and FQNEAQ (reference sequence). V gave up 1 base and J gave up 3 bases; unmatched junction bases: 4. The CDR3 nucleotides read TGTGCCAGCAGCTTAGGTCAGGGGGAGACAGATACGCAGTATTTT. Translating it yields CASSLGQGETDTQYF.

This clonotype turned up a few times. The chain couples TRBV11-1 to TRBJ2-1; the match to TRBD2 covers 10 bases. Germline V gene sequence: CDR1 SGHAT, CDR2 FQDESV (reference sequence). The CDR3 spans 18 residues. V lost 1 base and J lost 5; bases outside the gene matches: 11. CDR3 sequence (DNA): TGTGCCAGCAGCTTAGGGTGGTCTAGCGGGAGACAAGACAATGAGCAGTTCTTC. Protein sequence: CASSLGWSSGRQDNEQFF.

This clonotype was observed many times. The chain is built from TRBV4-1 and TRBJ2-1; D gene unclear. V lost 1 base and J lost 9, with 7 bases in between. The V gene's germline CDR1 is MGHRA and CDR2 YSYEKL. The CDR3 has 12 amino acids. The CDR3 DNA follows: TGCGCCAGCAGCCAAGGGGTGGGTGAGCAGTTCTTC. Its translation is CASSQGVGEQFF.

This clonotype has only a few counts. The chain combines TRBV29-1 with TRBJ2-3; 13 positions match TRBD2. The CDR3 spans 14 residues. Trimming cost V 6 bases and J 3 bases; bases outside gene matches: 3. Germline CDR1 is SQVTM and CDR2 is ANQGSEA. The CDR3 sequence: CSVGTSGATDTQYF. The CDR3 DNA is TGCAGCGTCGGGACTAGCGGGGCAACAGATACGCAGTATTTT.

The rearrangement links TRBV7-9 to TRBJ2-3; 7 bases are shared with TRBD1. The CDR3 is 15 residues long. The ends lost 1 base at V and 6 bases at J; junction bases unmatched: 7. Germline V gives CDR1 SEHNR, CDR2 FQNEAQ (reference sequence). This chain's CDR3 is CASSLGHRGSDTQYF. The CDR3, as DNA: TGTGCCAGCAGCTTAGGGCACAGGGGTTCGGATACGCAGTATTTT. The variable domain in full, with the rest retrieved from reference TRBV7-9 and TRBJ2-3, is DTGVSQNPRHKITKRGQNVTFRCDPISEHNRLYWYRQTLGQGPEFLTYFQNEAQLEKSRLLSDRFSAERPKGSFSTLEIQRTEQGDSAMYLCASSLGHRGSDTQYFGPGTRLTVL.